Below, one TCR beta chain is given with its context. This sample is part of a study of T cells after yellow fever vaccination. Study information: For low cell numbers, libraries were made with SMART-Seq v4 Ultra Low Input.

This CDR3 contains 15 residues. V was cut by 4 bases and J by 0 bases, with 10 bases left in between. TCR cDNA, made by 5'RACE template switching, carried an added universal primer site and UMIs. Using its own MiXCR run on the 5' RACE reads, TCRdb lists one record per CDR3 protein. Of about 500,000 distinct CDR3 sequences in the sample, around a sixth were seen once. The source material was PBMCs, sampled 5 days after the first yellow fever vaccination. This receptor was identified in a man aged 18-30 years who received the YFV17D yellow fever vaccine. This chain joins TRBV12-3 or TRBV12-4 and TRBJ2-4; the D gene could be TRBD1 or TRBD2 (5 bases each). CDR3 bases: TGTGCCAGCAGTTCAGGGACCTTAGCCAAAAACATTCAGTACTTC. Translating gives CASSSGTLAKNIQYF.